This paragraph covers one TCR beta chain sequence. Germline V gives CDR1 SNHLY, CDR2 FYNNEI. The CDR3 totals 16 residues. Trimming pared 5 bases from V and 2 bases from J, leaving 15 bases between. Under the authors' procedure: Reference gene primer amplification gave estimated nucleated cell counts. TCRdb's table, derived via immunoSEQ multiplex PCR, lists solely in-frame clones and lacks some. That table furnishes V, J and clone size, whereas the DNA furnished D and trimming. Here the sample spans some 490,000 clones, 75% to 90% being singletons. These data are taken from a study of blood T cell repertoires in COVID-19. Study in general: Italy, Spain and the United States were the sources of the convalescent and acute COVID-19 samples. The analysed material was cDNA or gDNA that came from T cells, B-cell-depleted T cells, or PBMCs.

The V gene is TRBV2, the J gene TRBJ2-2; TRBD2 is a possible D gene (6 bases). The TCR was taken from a human donor in a cohort sampled during active COVID-19. Sequencing was performed on peripheral blood. The CDR3 DNA follows: TGTGCCAGCAGTAACGTAGGAGGGTCTAACACCGGGGAGCTGTTTTTT. It encodes CASSNVGGSNTGELFF. The entire variable domain, with the rest obtained from reference TRBV2 and TRBJ2-2, is as follows: EPEVTQTPSHQVTQMGQEVILRCVPISNHLYFYWYRQILGQKVEFLVSFYNNEISEKSEIFDDQFSVERPDGSNFTLKIRSTKLEDSAMYFCASSNVGGSNTGELFFGEGSRLTVL.